A selection of T cell receptor beta chains follows, all from one sample in a study of blood T cell repertoires in COVID-19. Clones were read by immunoSEQ multiplex PCR, and TCRdb kept only the in-frame ones, dropping some. Counted here are about 210,000 clones, under 90% occurring once; the ten biggest clones make up 7.8%. The specimen was peripheral blood. The receptor source for this set is an elderly woman with COVID-19, enrolled during active disease. The CDR3 runs from the conserved cysteine through the conserved F or W. A D gene is named only where the DNA matches it firmly. Part of the rows lack a size; the others show once, few, many or a class for expanded clones.

clone size	J gene	CDR3 length	D gene	V gene	CDR3 DNA	CDR3 protein
NA	TRBJ1-5	13	TRBD1	TRBV12-3/TRBV12-4	TGTGCCAGCAGGGCGGGACAGGGTCAGCCCCAGCATTTT	CASRAGQGQPQHF
NA	TRBJ2-7	16	NA	TRBV7-8	TGTGCCAGCAGCTTAGTCGGCGGGGTTAGCTCCTACGAGCAGTACTTC	CASSLVGGVSSYEQYF
NA	TRBJ2-7	13	NA	TRBV2	TGTGCCAGCAGTGAGAACAGCTCCTACGAGCAGTACTTC	CASSENSSYEQYF
NA	TRBJ2-1	15	NA	TRBV5-1	TGCGCCAGCAGCTTGACAGGAGCCTCCTACAATGAGCAGTTCTTC	CASSLTGASYNEQFF
once	TRBJ2-7	15	NA	TRBV7-9	TGTGCCAGCAGCTTGGACGGACTGGATGTGGGCGAGCAGTACTTC	CASSLDGLDVGEQYF
once	TRBJ2-7	12	NA	TRBV12-3/TRBV12-4	TGTGCCAGCAGTTCCTCAGGAGGCGAGCAGTACTTC	CASSSSGGEQYF
NA	TRBJ2-2	14	NA	TRBV3-1/TRBV3-2	TGTGCCAGCAGCCTGACACAGGTGACCGGGGAGCTGTTTTTT	CASSLTQVTGELFF
NA	TRBJ1-4	16	TRBD1	TRBV3-1/TRBV3-2	TGTGCCAGCAGCCCATCCCTCGGGACAGGGGATGAAAAACTGTTTTTT	CASSPSLGTGDEKLFF
NA	TRBJ1-4	21	NA	TRBV15	TGTGCCACCAGCAGAGAGGGGCTGCGGGGTCGGACGGGAGCAACTAATGAAAAACTGTTTTTT	CATSREGLRGRTGATNEKLFF
NA	TRBJ1-2	14	NA	TRBV29-1	TGCAGCGTTCAGGAACTGACAGCCGGCTTTGGCTACACCTTC	CSVQELTAGFGYTF
few	TRBJ1-4	16	NA	TRBV28	TGTGCCAGCAGCCCCCGGACAGCTTGGGTTGGAGAAAAACTGTTTTTT	CASSPRTAWVGEKLFF
NA	TRBJ1-3	14	NA	TRBV2	TGTGCCAGCAACTCCGGGGGAGGTGGAAACACCATATATTTT	CASNSGGGGNTIYF
NA	TRBJ2-5	14	TRBD1	TRBV5-1	TGCGCCAGCAGCCCACAGGGGTACCAAGAGACCCAGTACTTC	CASSPQGYQETQYF
NA	TRBJ2-2	14	TRBD1	TRBV9	TGTGCCAGCAGCGGGCAGGGGGCAGCCGGGGAGCTGTTTTTT	CASSGQGAAGELFF
NA	TRBJ2-7	13	NA	TRBV29-1	TGCAGCGTTGGGTCCGGAGGGCGCTACGAGCAGTACTTC	CSVGSGGRYEQYF
once	TRBJ2-3	15	NA	TRBV25-1	TGTGCCAGCGCCGACAGCCAGCTTTTGGGAGATACGCAGTATTTT	CASADSQLLGDTQYF
NA	TRBJ1-4	15	NA	TRBV5-1	TGCGCCAGCAGCAGAATGGGAGTAACTAATGAAAAACTGTTTTTT	CASSRMGVTNEKLFF
NA	TRBJ1-2	14	TRBD1	TRBV25-1	TGTGCCAGCAGTCAGGACAGGGGCGGATATGGCTACACCTTC	CASSQDRGGYGYTF
NA	TRBJ2-2	15	TRBD1	TRBV24-1	TGTGCCACAAGTCCGGGGACAGTAGACACCGGGGAGCTGTTTTTT	CATSPGTVDTGELFF
NA	TRBJ1-1	14	TRBD1	TRBV11-2	TGTGCCAGCAGCCAGACAGGGGGGAACACTGAAGCTTTCTTT	CASSQTGGNTEAFF
NA	TRBJ1-2	15	NA	TRBV11-2	TGTGCCAGCAGCTTAGATCCGGGAAGTCACTATGGCTACACCTTC	CASSLDPGSHYGYTF
NA	TRBJ1-4	16	NA	TRBV9	TGTGCCAGCAGCGTAGGGCTTGGAGAGACTAATGAAAAACTGTTTTTT	CASSVGLGETNEKLFF
NA	TRBJ1-5	13	NA	TRBV10-3	TGTGCCATCAGTGGGGGCCTCAATCAGCCCCAGCATTTT	CAISGGLNQPQHF
NA	TRBJ1-5	15	NA	TRBV4-2	TGTGCCAGCAGCCAAGGCGACAGAGGCAATCAGCCCCAGCATTTT	CASSQGDRGNQPQHF
NA	TRBJ2-3	15	TRBD2	TRBV27	TGTGCCAGCAGCAGTAGCGGGATTAGCACAGATACGCAGTATTTT	CASSSSGISTDTQYF
NA	TRBJ2-2	16	TRBD2	TRBV7-7	TGTGCGACCGGTTTGGGGGTAGCGGGGAACACCGGGGAGCTGTTTTTT	CATGLGVAGNTGELFF
NA	TRBJ2-1	14	NA	TRBV2	TGTGCCAGCAGTGATAGGGGCCTGTACAATGAGCAGTTCTTC	CASSDRGLYNEQFF
few	TRBJ2-7	12	NA	TRBV2	TGTGCCAGCAGTGAAAGCGGATACGAGCAGTACTTC	CASSESGYEQYF
NA	TRBJ2-1	15	NA	TRBV18	TGTGCCAGCTCGCCGGGACACGACTCCTACAATGAGCAGTTCTTC	CASSPGHDSYNEQFF
NA	TRBJ1-4	16	NA	TRBV28	TGTGCCAGCAGTTCTGGGGGGAATCAGTGGGATGAAAAACTGTTTTTT	CASSSGGNQWDEKLFF
NA	TRBJ2-5	14	TRBD2	TRBV3-1/TRBV3-2	TGTGCCAGCAGCCTCAACGCGGGGGAAGAGACCCAGTACTTC	CASSLNAGEETQYF
once	TRBJ2-3	14	NA	TRBV3-1/TRBV3-2	TGTGCCAGCAGCCACTATACGCGCACAGATACGCAGTATTTT	CASSHYTRTDTQYF
NA	TRBJ2-1	15	TRBD1	TRBV5-1	TGCGCCAGCAGCTCTTCCGGGACAGGGGGCAATGAGCAGTTCTTC	CASSSSGTGGNEQFF
NA	TRBJ1-2	13	TRBD1	TRBV5-1	TGCGCCAGCAGCTCCAGACAGGGAGATGGCTACACCTTC	CASSSRQGDGYTF
NA	TRBJ1-1	14	NA	TRBV25-1	TGTGCCAGCAGTGAACAGGGCGTGAACACTGAAGCTTTCTTT	CASSEQGVNTEAFF
once	TRBJ2-3	15	NA	TRBV2	TGTGCCAGCAGCTCTCAGTATCGGGGGACAGATACGCAGTATTTT	CASSSQYRGTDTQYF
NA	TRBJ1-6	17	NA	TRBV19	TGTGCCAGTAGTATAGGACTACCGCGGACTCGTAATTCACCCCTCCACTTT	CASSIGLPRTRNSPLHF
NA	TRBJ2-3	16	NA	TRBV20-1	TGCAGTGCTAGTGGTAGGGCTAGGAGGTCCACAGATACGCAGTATTTT	CSASGRARRSTDTQYF
NA	TRBJ2-5	13	NA	TRBV5-1	TGCGCCAGCAGCTTGGCCGTAGAGGAGACCCAGTACTTC	CASSLAVEETQYF
NA	TRBJ2-7	13	NA	TRBV28	TGTGCCAGCAGCCCAGGGTCAGGGAACGAGCAGTACTTC	CASSPGSGNEQYF
few	TRBJ2-7	14	TRBD2	TRBV27	TGTGCCAGCAGTCCCGGACTAGCGGGCTACGAGCAGTACTTC	CASSPGLAGYEQYF
NA	TRBJ2-3	12	NA	TRBV12-3/TRBV12-4	TGTGCCAGCACCCGTTCTTTGGATACGCAGTATTTT	CASTRSLDTQYF
NA	TRBJ1-1	19	TRBD1	TRBV18	TGTGCCAGCTCACCTTCACAGGGGGCTCGAGCGTTTCAGAACACTGAAGCTTTCTTT	CASSPSQGARAFQNTEAFF
NA	TRBJ1-1	14	NA	TRBV4-1	TGCGCCAGCAGCCAAGATGGGCTGGGCACTGAAGCTTTCTTT	CASSQDGLGTEAFF
NA	TRBJ2-2	13	NA	TRBV12-3/TRBV12-4	TGTGCCAGCAGTGACAAGAACACCGGGGAGCTGTTTTTT	CASSDKNTGELFF
NA	TRBJ1-2	17	TRBD1	TRBV28	TGTGCCAGCAGCTCCGGGACAGTGTATTACTCTAACTATGGCTACACCTTC	CASSSGTVYYSNYGYTF
NA	TRBJ1-2	18	NA	TRBV5-1	TGCGCCAGCAGCTTGTCCCCTCCTACGATGGGCAGATTTTTAGGCTACACCTTC	CASSLSPPTMGRFLGYTF
NA	TRBJ2-3	16	TRBD2	TRBV10-1	TGCGCCAGCAGTGAGTTGCGGGGGGACGCGGCAGATACGCAGTATTTT	CASSELRGDAADTQYF